The source of this TCR beta chain is a study of blood T cell repertoires in COVID-19. The wider study: Samples came from the United States, Italy and Spain, spanning acute and convalescent COVID-19.

The V segment lost 0 bases and the J segment 7 bases; nucleotides outside the gene matches: 12. The CDR3 is 18 residues long. CDR1 and CDR2 (germline): LGHDT, YNNKEL (reference sequence). Per the authors' pipeline: Amplification of reference gene primers provided the estimated nucleated cell counts. The table came from immunoSEQ multiplex PCR; TCRdb's copy has only in-frame clones and leaves some out. V, J and clone size were drawn from that table, and D and trimming were deduced from the DNA. This table has about 80,000 clones, just under 85% appearing once. The sample was peripheral blood. The sequence was obtained from a man older than 75 with active or convalescent COVID-19. V usage is TRBV3-1 (or the pseudogene TRBV3-2) and J usage is TRBJ2-1; 10 bases line up with TRBD2. As DNA, the CDR3 is TGTGCCAGCAGCCAAGAGTCACTAGCGGGGTCCGTGATGAATGAGCAGTTCTTC. Its protein product is CASSQESLAGSVMNEQFF.